A single sample gave rise to the 2 T cell receptor beta chains below, sequenced in a study of cytomegalovirus exposure and HLA in healthy donors. PCR employed 60 Vbeta and 13 Jbeta primers. Produced via immunoSEQ multiplex PCR; TCRdb's table is partial and in-frame only. The data show some 65,000 clones, less than 70% seen once. The sample was PBMCs. The source is a woman in her 30s in good health and CMV-seronegative.

This clone was detected only a few times. The genes are TRBV29-1 and TRBJ2-5; TRBD2 is a possible D gene (5 bases). This CDR3 has 13 residues. The V end was cut by 7 bases, the J end by 1 base, with 13 bases between. Germline assignment: CDR1 SQVTM and CDR2 ANQGSEA. This CDR3 is CSALRAFQETQYF. The CDR3 DNA reads as TGCAGCGCCCTGCGGGCCTTCCAAGAGACCCAGTACTTC. The full variable domain, rest sourced from reference TRBV29-1 and TRBJ2-5, is SAVISQKPSRDICQRGTSLTIQCQVDSQVTMMFWYRQQPGQSLTLIATANQGSEATYESGFVIDKFPISRPNLTFSTLTVSNMSPEDSSIYLCSALRAFQETQYFGPGTRLLVL.

The CDR3 reads CASSLATGNTEAFF. The DNA for the CDR3 is TGTGCCAGCAGCTTGGCGACAGGGAACACTGAAGCTTTCTTT. This chain links TRBV5-4 with TRBJ1-1; possibly TRBD1 for D (6 bases). Germline V gene lookup returns CDR1 SGHNT and CDR2 YYREEE (reference sequence). Trimming removed 0 bases at V and 1 base at J, with 7 bases between. The CDR3 totals 14 residues.